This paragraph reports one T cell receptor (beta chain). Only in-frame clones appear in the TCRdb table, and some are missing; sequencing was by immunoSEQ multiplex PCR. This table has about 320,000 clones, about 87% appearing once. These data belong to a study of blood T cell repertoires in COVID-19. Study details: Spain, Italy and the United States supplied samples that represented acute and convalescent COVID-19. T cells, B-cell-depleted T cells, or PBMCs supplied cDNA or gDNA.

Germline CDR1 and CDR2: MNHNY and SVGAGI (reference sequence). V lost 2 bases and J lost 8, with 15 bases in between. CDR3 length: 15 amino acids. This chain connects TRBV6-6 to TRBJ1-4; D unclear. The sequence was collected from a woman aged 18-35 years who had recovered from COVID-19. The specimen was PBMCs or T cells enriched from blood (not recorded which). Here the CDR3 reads CASSYGRNVWEKLFF. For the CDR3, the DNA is TGTGCCAGCAGTTACGGGAGGAACGTATGGGAAAAACTGTTTTTT.